The clone carrying this T cell receptor (beta chain) has a handful of counts. Its antigen is not identified. The same CDR3 arises from other DNA sequences in this sample as well. Trimming removed 2 bases at V and 2 bases at J, with 7 bases between. The CDR3 consists of 14 residues. The germline V gene has CDR1 MNHEY and CDR2 SVGAGI. The sample is drawn from a study of cytomegalovirus exposure and HLA in healthy donors. Study-wide results and limits: Researchers left out some V segments, among them TRBV6-2 and TRBV6-3, as indistinguishable. Cytomegalovirus status was reportedly diagnosed by the classifier with high specificity and sensitivity. Upon later analysis, TCR association rates were observed to vary by HLA locus, being highest for DRB1 and lowest for HLA-C.

Primers included in the PCR were 60 Vbeta and 13 Jbeta primers. Authors' processing steps: Approximately 12 million of the about 80 million unique TCR beta chains counted in a later analysis were shared. Assay: immunoSEQ multiplex PCR; the TCRdb copy retains only in-frame clones and omits some. V and J calls plus clone size are reproduced from that table; the DNA served to infer D and trimming. The sample contains nearly 200,000 clones, around 86% of which appear only once. This chain links TRBV6-5 with TRBJ1-5; D may be TRBD1 (5 bases). Sample: PBMCs. The TCR sequence derives from a woman between 50 and 59 years old in good health and CMV-seropositive. The chain's CDR3 is CASSYRGGNQPQHF. CDR3 DNA sequence: TGTGCCAGCAGTTACCGGGGGGGCAATCAGCCCCAGCATTTT.